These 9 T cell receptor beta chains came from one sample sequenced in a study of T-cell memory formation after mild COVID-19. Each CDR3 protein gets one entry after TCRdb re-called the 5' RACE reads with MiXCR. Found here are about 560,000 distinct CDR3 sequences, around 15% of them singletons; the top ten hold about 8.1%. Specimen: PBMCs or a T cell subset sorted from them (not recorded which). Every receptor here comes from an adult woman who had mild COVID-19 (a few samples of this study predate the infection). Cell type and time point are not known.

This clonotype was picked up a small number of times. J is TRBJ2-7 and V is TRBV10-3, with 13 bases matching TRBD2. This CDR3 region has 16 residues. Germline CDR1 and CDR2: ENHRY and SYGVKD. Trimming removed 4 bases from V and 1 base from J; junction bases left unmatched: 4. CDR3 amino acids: CAISGTSGGPSYEQYF. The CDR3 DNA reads TGTGCCATCAGTGGGACTAGCGGGGGTCCTTCCTACGAGCAGTACTTC.

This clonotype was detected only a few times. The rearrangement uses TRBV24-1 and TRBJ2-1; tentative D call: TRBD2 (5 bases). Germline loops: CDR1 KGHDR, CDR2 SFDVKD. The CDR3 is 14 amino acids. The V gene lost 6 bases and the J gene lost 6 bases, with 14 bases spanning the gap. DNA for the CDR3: TGTGCCACCAGTATAGAAGGAGGACGCAATGAGCAGTTCTTC. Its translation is CATSIEGGRNEQFF.

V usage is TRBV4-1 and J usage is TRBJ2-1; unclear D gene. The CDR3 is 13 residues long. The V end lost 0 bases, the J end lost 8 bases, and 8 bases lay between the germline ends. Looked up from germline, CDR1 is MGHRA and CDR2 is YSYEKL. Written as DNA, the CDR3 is TGCGCCAGCAGCCAAGAAGGGCCCTATGAGCAGTTCTTC. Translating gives CASSQEGPYEQFF.

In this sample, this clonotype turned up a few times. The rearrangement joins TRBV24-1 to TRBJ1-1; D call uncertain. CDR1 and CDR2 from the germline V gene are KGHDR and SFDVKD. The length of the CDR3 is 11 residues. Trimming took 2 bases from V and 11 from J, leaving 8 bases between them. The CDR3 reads CATSDSLEAFF. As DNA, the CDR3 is TGTGCCACCAGTGATTCCCTGGAGGCTTTCTTT.

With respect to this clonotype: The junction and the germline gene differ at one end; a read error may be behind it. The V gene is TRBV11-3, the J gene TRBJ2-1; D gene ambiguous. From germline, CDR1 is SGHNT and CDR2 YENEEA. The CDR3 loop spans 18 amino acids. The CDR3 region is CDSSLDQLWVERTNEQFF. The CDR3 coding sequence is TGTGACAGCAGCTTAGATCAATTATGGGTGGAACGTACTAATGAGCAGTTCTTC.

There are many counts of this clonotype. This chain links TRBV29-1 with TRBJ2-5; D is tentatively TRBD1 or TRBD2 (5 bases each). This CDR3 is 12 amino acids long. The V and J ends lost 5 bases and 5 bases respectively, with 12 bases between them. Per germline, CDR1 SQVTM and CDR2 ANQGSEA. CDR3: CSVRDEGETQYF. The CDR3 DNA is TGCAGCGTTCGAGACGAGGGGGAGACCCAGTACTTC.

The CDR3 DNA sequence: TGTGCCAGCCGGATACCAACCGGGGAGCTGTTTTTT. It is translated as CASRIPTGELFF. This chain connects TRBV6-2 or TRBV6-3 to TRBJ2-2; D uncertain. Trimming stripped 8 bases from V and 5 bases from J, with 9 bases between. CDR1 is MNHEY, CDR2 SVGEGT, per germline. The CDR3 sequence is 12 residues long.

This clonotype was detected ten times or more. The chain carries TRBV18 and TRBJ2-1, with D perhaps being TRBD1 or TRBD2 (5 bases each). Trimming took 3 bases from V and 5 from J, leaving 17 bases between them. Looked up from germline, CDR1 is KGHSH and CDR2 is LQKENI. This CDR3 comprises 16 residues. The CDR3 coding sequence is TGTGCCAGCTCACCGGGCTTGGGGCCCGGGGACAATGAGCAGTTCTTC. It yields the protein CASSPGLGPGDNEQFF.

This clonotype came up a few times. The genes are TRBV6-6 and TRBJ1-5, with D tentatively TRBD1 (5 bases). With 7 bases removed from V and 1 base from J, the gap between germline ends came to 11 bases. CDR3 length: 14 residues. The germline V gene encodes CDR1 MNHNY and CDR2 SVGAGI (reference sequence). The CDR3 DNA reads TGTGCCAGCAAGTGGGACCCCAGCAATCAGCCCCAGCATTTT. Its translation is CASKWDPSNQPQHF.